Only a few counts were recorded for the clone carrying this T cell receptor beta chain. Its antigen is currently unknown. The data belong to a study of post-analysis software for immune sequencing data. Overall study: Included courses were relapsing-remitting and secondary progressive multiple sclerosis; progressive-relapsing multiple sclerosis was also included.

Tagging with unique molecular identifiers was a feature of the TCR beta cDNA libraries. Approximately 0.5 million cDNA molecules were recovered from an input of about 0.9 to 10 million T cells. TCRdb re-analysed the PCR reads in MiXCR, keeping a single row per CDR3 protein. The data hold roughly 570,000 distinct CDR3 sequences, with roughly 34% observed a single time. This CDR3 region has 14 residues. With 4 bases clipped from V and 6 bases from J, the junction kept 5 bases outside the gene matches. Germline assignment: CDR1 DFQATT and CDR2 SNEGSKA (reference sequence). Study findings and constraints: TRBV5-6, TRBV5-1 and TRBV20-1 belonged to a set of five TRBV segments that were more frequent in patients than controls. The study found significantly lower normalized Chao1 diversity in multiple sclerosis patients than in controls. By F measure, samples from a shared preparation batch strongly co-clustered.

This chain uses TRBV20-1 with TRBJ1-6, with 8 bases lining up with TRBD1. The TCR was taken from a girl between 2 and 17 years old with multiple sclerosis. Material for sequencing was blood. The CDR3 sequence: CSAIRTGRNSPLHF. The DNA of the CDR3 is TGCAGTGCTATTCGGACAGGGCGTAATTCACCCCTCCACTTT.